This T cell receptor beta chain was captured by sequencing in a study of CD8 T cells in ankylosing spondylitis. This clonotype has just a few counts. No antigen is known for it. General study results and limits: As for the disease-linked clones, they showed a CD8+ phenotype and occurred at relatively low frequencies in peripheral blood. Enrichment of disease-linked clones was reportedly significant in matched ankylosing spondylitis synovial fluid. A motif in TCR beta, a set of eight highly homologous variants, appeared characteristic of ankylosing spondylitis blood. A number of the motif variants had already been described in reactive arthritis synovial fluid and blood.

TCR beta libraries were made by quantitative 5'-RACE with molecular barcodes. A single record per CDR3 protein comes from TCRdb applying MiXCR to the 5' RACE reads. The repertoire holds around 890,000 distinct CDR3 sequences, with approximately 12% as singletons. The sample comprised blood, either unsorted or a sorted T cell fraction (not recorded which). This clonotype was sampled from a male donor with ankylosing spondylitis.

In DNA form, the CDR3 reads TGTGCCAGCTCCGGGGTTAATTCACCCCTCCACTTT. Its translation: CASSGVNSPLHF. V usage is TRBV7-9 and J usage is TRBJ1-6; D not certain. V was cut by 8 bases and J by 6 bases, with 8 bases left in between. Per germline, CDR1 SEHNR and CDR2 FQNEAQ (reference sequence). This CDR3 has 12 residues. Using reference TRBV7-9 and TRBJ1-6 for the parts outside the CDR3, the full variable domain is DTGVSQNPRHKITKRGQNVTFRCDPISEHNRLYWYRQTLGQGPEFLTYFQNEAQLEKSRLLSDRFSAERPKGSFSTLEIQRTEQGDSAMYLCASSGVNSPLHFGNGTRLTVT.